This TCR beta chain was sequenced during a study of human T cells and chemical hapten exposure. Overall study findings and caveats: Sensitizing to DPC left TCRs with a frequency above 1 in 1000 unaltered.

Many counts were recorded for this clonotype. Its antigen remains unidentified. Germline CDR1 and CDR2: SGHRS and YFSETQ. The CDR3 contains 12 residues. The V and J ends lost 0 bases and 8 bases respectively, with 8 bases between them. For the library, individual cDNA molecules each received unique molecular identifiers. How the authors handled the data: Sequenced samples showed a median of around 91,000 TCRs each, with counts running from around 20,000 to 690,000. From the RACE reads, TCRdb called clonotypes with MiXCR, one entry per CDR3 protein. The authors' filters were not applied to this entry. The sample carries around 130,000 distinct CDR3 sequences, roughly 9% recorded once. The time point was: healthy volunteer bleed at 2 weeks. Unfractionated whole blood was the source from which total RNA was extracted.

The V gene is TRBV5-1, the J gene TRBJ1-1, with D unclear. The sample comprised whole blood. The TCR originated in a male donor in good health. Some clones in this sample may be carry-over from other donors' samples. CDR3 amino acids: CASSLVQHEAFF. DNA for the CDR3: TGCGCCAGCAGCTTGGTCCAGCACGAAGCTTTCTTT. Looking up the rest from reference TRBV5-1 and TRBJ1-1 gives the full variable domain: KAGVTQTPRYLIKTRGQQVTLSCSPISGHRSVSWYQQTPGQGLQFLFEYFSETQRNKGNFPGRFSGRQFSNSRSEMNVSTLELGDSALYLCASSLVQHEAFFGQGTRLTVV.